This record concerns one T cell receptor beta chain sequence. No antigen is known for it. The sample comes from a study of coeliac disease. Study-wide results and caveats: Intraepithelial and lamina propria fractions were not highly pure.

This CDR3 contains 15 residues. V was clipped by 6 bases and J by 6 bases; unmatched bases: 9. In germline, CDR1 is SNHLY, CDR2 FYNNEI. Profiled with immunoSEQ multiplex PCR; TCRdb holds only in-frame clones, not every one. The table lists fewer than 2,500 clones, more than 55% of them singletons, with around a fifth in the top ten. What was sequenced was lamina propria lymphocytes from the gut. The clonotype comes from a woman aged 45-59 years with celiac disease on a gluten-free diet. The V and J genes are TRBV2 and TRBJ1-2; 11 bases align to TRBD1. CDR3 in amino acids: CASRGMGQGVDGYTF. The CDR3, as DNA: TGTGCCAGCAGAGGAATGGGACAGGGGGTCGATGGCTACACCTTC.